The source of this TCR beta chain is a study of regulatory dendritic cells for organ transplantation. Produced via immunoSEQ multiplex PCR; TCRdb's table is partial and in-frame only. This sample carries 30,000 to 40,000 clones, around nine tenths of them seen once, and the ten largest clones take around 0.11%. From germline, CDR1 is SGHTA and CDR2 FQGNSA. CDR3 length: 17 residues. V dropped 2 bases and J dropped 4 bases, with 20 bases sitting between them. The chain links TRBV7-2 to TRBJ1-2; the D gene is possibly TRBD1 (6 bases). The sequence came from a human donor in good health. The sample taken for sequencing was naive CD8+ T cells from blood. The subset denotes: CD45RA+ naive T cells. The CDR3 sequence is CASSLSYREMVRYGYTF. CDR3 bases: TGTGCCAGCAGCTTATCCTACAGGGAAATGGTGCGCTATGGCTACACCTTC.